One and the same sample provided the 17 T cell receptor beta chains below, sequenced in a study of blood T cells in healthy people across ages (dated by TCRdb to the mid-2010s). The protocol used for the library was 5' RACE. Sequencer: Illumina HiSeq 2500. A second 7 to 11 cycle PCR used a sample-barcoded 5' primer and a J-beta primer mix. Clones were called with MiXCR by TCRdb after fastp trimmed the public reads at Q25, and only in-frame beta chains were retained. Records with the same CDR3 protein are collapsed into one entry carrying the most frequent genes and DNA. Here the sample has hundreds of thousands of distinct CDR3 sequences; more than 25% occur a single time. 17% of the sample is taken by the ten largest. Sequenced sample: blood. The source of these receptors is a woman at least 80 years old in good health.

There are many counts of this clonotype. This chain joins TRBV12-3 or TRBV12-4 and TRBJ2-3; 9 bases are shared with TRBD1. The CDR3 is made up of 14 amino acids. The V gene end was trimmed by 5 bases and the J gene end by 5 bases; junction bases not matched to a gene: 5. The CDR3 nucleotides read TGTGCCAGCAGTACCGGGACAGGGAGAGATACGCAGTATTTT. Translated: CASSTGTGRDTQYF.

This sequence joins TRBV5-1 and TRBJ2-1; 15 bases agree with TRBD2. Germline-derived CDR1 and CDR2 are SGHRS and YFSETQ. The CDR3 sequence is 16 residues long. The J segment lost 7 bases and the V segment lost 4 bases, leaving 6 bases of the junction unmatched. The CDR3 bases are TGCGCCAGCAGCGCCGGGACTAGCGGGGGGCAGAATGAGCAGTTCTTC. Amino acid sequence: CASSAGTSGGQNEQFF.

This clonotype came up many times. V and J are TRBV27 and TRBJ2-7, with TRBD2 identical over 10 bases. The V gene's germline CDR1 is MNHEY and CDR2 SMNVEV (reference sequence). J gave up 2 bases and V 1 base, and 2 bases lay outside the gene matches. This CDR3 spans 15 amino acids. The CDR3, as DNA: TGTGCCAGCAGTTTATTTCTAGCGGGGGCCTACGAGCAGTACTTC. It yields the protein CASSLFLAGAYEQYF.

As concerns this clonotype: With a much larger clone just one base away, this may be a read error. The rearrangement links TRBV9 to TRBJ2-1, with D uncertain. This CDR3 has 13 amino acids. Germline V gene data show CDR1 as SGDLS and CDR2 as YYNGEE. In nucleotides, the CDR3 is TGTGCCAGCAGCGCGGACGTCTACAGTGAGCAGTTCTTC. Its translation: CASSADVYSEQFF.

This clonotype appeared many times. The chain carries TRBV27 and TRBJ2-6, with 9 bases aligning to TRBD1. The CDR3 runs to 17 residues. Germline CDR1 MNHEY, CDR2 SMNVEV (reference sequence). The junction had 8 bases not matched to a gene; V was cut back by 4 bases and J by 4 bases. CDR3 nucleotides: TGTGCCAGCAGTTGGGACAGGGACCTGGGGGGGGCCAACGTCCTGACTTTC. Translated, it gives CASSWDRDLGGANVLTF.

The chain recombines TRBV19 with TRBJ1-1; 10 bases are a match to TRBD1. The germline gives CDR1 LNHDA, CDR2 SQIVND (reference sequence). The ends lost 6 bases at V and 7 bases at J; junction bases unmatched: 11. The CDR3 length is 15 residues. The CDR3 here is CASSRGDRGNLEAFF. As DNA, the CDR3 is TGTGCCAGTAGCAGGGGGGACAGGGGCAACCTTGAAGCTTTCTTT.

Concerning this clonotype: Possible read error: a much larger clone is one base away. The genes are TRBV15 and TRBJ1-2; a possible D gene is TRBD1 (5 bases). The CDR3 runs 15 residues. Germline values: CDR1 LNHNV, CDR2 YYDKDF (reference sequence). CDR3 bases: TGTGCCACCACTTCGTTGGGGGAGCATAACTATGACTACACCTTC. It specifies CATTSLGEHNYDYTF.

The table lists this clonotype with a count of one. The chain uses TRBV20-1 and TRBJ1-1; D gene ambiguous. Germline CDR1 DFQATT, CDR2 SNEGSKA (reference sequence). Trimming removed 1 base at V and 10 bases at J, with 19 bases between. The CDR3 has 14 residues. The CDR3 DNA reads TGCAGTGCTAGAGCCCAGGAGCGGTTGTCTGGAGCTTTCTTT. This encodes CSARAQERLSGAFF.

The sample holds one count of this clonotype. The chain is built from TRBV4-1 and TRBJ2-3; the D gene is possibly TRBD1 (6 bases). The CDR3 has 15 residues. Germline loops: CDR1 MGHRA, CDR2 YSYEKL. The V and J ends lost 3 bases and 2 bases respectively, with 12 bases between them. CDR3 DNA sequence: TGCGCCAGCAGCCATTCTCAGGGGCCCACAGATACGCAGTATTTT. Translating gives CASSHSQGPTDTQYF.

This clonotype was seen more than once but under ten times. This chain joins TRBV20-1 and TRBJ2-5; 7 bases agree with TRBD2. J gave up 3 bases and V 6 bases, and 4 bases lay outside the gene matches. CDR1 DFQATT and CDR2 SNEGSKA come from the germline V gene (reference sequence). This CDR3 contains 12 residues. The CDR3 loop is CSAGRGKETQYF. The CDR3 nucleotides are TGCAGTGCGGGGCGGGGGAAAGAGACCCAGTACTTC.

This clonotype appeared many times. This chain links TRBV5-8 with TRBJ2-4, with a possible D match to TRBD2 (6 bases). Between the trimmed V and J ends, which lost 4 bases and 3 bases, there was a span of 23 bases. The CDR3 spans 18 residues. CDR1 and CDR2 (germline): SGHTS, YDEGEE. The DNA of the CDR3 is TGTGCCAGCAGCAGACCCTCTAGCGCCAGTTGGGGCAAAAACATTCAGTACTTC. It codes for CASSRPSSASWGKNIQYF.

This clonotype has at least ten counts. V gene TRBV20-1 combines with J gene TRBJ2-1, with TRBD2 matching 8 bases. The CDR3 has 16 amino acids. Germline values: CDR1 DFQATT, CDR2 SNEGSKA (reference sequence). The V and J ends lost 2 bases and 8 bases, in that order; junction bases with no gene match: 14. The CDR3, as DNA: TGCAGTGCTAGAAAACCCGGGGGGGCCTTAAGAGATGAGCAGTTCTTC. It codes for CSARKPGGALRDEQFF.

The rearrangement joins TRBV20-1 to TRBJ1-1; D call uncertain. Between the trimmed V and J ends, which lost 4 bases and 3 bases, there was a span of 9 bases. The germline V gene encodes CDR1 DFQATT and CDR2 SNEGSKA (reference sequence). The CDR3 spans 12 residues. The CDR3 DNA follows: TGCAGTGCTACGGTGTGGGACACTGAAGCTTTCTTT. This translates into CSATVWDTEAFF.

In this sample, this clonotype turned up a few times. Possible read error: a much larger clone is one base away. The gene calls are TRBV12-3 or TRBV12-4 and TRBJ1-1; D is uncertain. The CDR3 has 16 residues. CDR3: CASSPRGNMPNIEAFF. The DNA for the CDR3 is TGTGCCAGCAGTCCCCGAGGTAACATGCCGAACATTGAAGCTTTCTTT.

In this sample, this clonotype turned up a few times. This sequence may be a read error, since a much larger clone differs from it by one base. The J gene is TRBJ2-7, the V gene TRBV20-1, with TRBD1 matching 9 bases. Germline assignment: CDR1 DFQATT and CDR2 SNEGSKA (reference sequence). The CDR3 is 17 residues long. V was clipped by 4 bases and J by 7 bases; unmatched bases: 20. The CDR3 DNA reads TGCAGTGCTAAGGGTTTATCCGGGACAGGGAAGTACAATGAGCAGTACTTC. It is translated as CSAKGLSGTGKYNEQYF.

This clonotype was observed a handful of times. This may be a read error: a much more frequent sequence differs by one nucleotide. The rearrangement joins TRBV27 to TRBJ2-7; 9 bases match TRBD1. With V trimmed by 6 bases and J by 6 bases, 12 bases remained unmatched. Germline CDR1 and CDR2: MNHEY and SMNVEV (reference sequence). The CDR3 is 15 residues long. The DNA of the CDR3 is TGTGCCAGCAGACGTCGGGGGACAGGGATTGGCGAGCAGTACTTC. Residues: CASRRRGTGIGEQYF.

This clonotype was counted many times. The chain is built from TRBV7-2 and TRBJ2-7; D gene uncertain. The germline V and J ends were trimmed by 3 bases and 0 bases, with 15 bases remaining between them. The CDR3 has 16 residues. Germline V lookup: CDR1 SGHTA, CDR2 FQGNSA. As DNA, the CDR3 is TGTGCCAGCAGCTTGGGTCGGTCCTTGAGCTCCTACGAGCAGTACTTC. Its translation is CASSLGRSLSSYEQYF. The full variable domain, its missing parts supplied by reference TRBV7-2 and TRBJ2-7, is GAGVSQSPSNKVTEKGKDVELRCDPISGHTALYWYRQSLGQGLEFLIYFQGNSAPDKSGLPSDRFSAERTGGSVSTLTIQRTQQEDSAVYLCASSLGRSLSSYEQYFGPGTRLTVT.